This is a list of T cell receptor beta chains from one sample in a study of blood T cell repertoires in COVID-19. Profiled with immunoSEQ multiplex PCR; TCRdb holds only in-frame clones, not every one. The sample carries 50,000 to 75,000 clones, 70% to 80% recorded once. Sequenced sample: peripheral blood. Every receptor here comes from a man older than 75 with active or convalescent COVID-19. Each CDR3 is given with its conserved first and last residue. Expanded clones get a size class; other rows say once, few or many, or leave the size out.

size	V	J	CDR3
few	TRBV3-1/TRBV3-2	TRBJ2-5	CASSPRASCRVETQYF
few	TRBV18	TRBJ2-2	CASSPWSGANTGELFF
NA	TRBV4-2	TRBJ2-3	CASSQDRGGATDTQYF
NA	TRBV28	TRBJ2-1	CASRWSGTSGRGQFF
many	TRBV19	TRBJ1-5	CASSTGRGQPQHF
NA	TRBV13	TRBJ2-3	CASSSHGTSIKDTQYF
NA	TRBV19	TRBJ2-7	CASSKFRDTSYEQYF
few	TRBV12-3/TRBV12-4	TRBJ1-2	CASRGSGNQGYTF
NA	TRBV19	TRBJ1-5	CASSISRQGNQPQHF
NA	TRBV5-1	TRBJ2-3	CASSLNGGSTDTQYF
NA	TRBV7-2	TRBJ2-1	CASSPRGRGNEQFF
few	TRBV6-5	TRBJ1-1	CASKNGQGVGEAFF
NA	TRBV9	TRBJ2-7	CASSVGGNGLYEQYF
NA	TRBV12-3/TRBV12-4	TRBJ1-2	CASRLNRVSGYTF
NA	TRBV7-9	TRBJ2-3	CASSLELFGDTQYF
NA	TRBV18	TRBJ2-3	CASLDTDTQYF
few	TRBV18	TRBJ1-2	CASSSGTGVISYGYTF
NA	TRBV3-1/TRBV3-2	TRBJ1-2	CASSQSPHRANYGYTF
few	TRBV10-3	TRBJ2-2	CAVQGVGTGELFF
NA	TRBV5-7	TRBJ2-5	CASSSFRETQYF
few	TRBV19	TRBJ2-3	CASSILAGETDTQYF
NA	TRBV30	TRBJ1-4	CAWSRPDLGSEKLFF
NA	TRBV10-3	TRBJ2-2	CARRGRPQNTGELFF
NA	TRBV10-3	TRBJ2-1	CAIRETSGRASEQFF
few	TRBV6-1	TRBJ2-3	CASSGGLAGVIGGDTQYF
NA	TRBV27	TRBJ1-5	CASSFGQGHQPQHF
few	TRBV18	TRBJ2-6	CASSIVSGFSGANVLTF
NA	TRBV2	TRBJ1-5	CASSASPGGPGPQHF
NA	TRBV11-1	TRBJ2-1	CASSTGGTSGRPVF
few	TRBV6-5	TRBJ1-6	CASSSLSYNSPLHF
NA	TRBV18	TRBJ1-4	CASSPPTRGEKLFF